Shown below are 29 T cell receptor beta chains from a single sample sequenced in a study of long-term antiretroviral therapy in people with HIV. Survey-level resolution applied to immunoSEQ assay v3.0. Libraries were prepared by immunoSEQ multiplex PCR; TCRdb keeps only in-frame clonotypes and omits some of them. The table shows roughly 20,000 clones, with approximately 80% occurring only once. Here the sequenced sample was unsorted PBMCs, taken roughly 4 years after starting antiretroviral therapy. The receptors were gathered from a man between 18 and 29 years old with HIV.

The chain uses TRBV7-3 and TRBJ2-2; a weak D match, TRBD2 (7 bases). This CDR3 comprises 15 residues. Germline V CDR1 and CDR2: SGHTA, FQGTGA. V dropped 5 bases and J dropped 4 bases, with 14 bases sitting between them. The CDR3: CASSHSAGATGELFF. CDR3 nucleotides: TGTGCCAGCAGCCACTCGGCGGGGGCCACCGGGGAGCTGTTTTTT. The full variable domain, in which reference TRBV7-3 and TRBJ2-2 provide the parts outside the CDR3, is GAGVSQTPSNKVTEKGKYVELRCDPISGHTALYWYRQSLGQGPEFLIYFQGTGAADDSGLPNDRFFAVRPEGSVSTLKIQRTERGDSAVYLCASSHSAGATGELFFGEGSRLTVL.

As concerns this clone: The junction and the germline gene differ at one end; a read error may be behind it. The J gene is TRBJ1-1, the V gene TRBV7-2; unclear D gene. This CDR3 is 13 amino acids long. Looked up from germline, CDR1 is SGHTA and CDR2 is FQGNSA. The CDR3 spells CASRFGLNTEAFF. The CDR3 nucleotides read TGTGCCAGCCGCTTTGGCCTGAACACTGAAGCTTTCTTT.

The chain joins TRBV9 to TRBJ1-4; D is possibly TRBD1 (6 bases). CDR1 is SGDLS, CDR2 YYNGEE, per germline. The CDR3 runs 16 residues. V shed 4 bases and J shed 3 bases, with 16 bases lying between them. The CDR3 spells CASSLPTGGANEKLFF. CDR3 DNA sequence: TGTGCCAGCAGCCTTCCGACAGGAGGAGCTAATGAAAAACTGTTTTTT.

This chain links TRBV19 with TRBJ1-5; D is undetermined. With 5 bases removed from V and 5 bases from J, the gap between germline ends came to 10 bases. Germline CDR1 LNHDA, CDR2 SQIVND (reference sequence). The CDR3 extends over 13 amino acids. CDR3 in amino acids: CASSQKPYQPQHF. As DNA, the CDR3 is TGTGCCAGTAGTCAGAAACCTTATCAGCCCCAGCATTTT.

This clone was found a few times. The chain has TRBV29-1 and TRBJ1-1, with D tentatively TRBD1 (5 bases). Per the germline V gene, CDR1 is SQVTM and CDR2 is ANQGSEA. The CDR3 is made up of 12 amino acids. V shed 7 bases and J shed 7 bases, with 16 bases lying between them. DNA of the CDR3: TGCAGCGCGGGGGTCCGGGCCTATGAAGCTTTCTTT. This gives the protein CSAGVRAYEAFF.

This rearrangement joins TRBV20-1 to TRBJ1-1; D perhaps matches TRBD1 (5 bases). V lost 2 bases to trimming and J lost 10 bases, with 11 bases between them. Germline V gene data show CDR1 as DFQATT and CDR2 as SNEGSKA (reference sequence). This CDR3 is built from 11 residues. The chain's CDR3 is CSARLGEGAFF. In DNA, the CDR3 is TGCAGTGCTAGACTGGGGGAAGGAGCTTTCTTT.

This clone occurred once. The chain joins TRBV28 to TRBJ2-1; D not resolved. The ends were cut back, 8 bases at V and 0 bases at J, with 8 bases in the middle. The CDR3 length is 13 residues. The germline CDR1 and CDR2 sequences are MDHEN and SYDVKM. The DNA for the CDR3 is TGTGCCAGCCGTGGTAGCTCCTACAATGAGCAGTTCTTC. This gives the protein CASRGSSYNEQFF.

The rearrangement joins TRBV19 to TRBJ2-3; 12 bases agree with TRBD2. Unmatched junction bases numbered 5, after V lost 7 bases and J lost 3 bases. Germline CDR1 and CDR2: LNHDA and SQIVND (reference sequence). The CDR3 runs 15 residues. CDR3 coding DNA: TGTGCCAGTACCACTAGCGGGGGGCCTACAGATACGCAGTATTTT. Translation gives CASTTSGGPTDTQYF.

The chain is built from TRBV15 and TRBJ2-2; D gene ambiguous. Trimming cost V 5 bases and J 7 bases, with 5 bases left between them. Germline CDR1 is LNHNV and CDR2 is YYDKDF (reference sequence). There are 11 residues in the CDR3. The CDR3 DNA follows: TGTGCCACCAGCCAACACGGGGAGCTGTTTTTT. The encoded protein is CATSQHGELFF. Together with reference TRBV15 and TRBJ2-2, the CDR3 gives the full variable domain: DAMVIQNPRYQVTQFGKPVTLSCSQTLNHNVMYWYQQKSSQAPKLLFHYYDKDFNNEADTPDNFQSRRPNTSFCFLDIRSPGLGDTAMYLCATSQHGELFFGEGSRLTVL.

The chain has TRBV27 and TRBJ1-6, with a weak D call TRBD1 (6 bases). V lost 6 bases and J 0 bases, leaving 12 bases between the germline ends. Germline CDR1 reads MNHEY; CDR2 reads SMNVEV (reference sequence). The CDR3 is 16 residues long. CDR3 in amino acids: CASRAGESSYNSPLHF. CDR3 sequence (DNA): TGTGCCAGCAGGGCAGGGGAAAGCTCCTATAATTCACCCCTCCACTTT.

The CDR3 sequence is CASSLRGSETYEQYV. The CDR3 nucleotides are TGTGCCAGCAGCTTGCGTGGCTCTGAGACCTACGAGCAGTACGTC. This chain connects TRBV5-8 to TRBJ2-7; D call uncertain. V dropped 1 base and J dropped 2 bases, with 13 bases sitting between them. The CDR3 is made up of 15 amino acids. Germline loops: CDR1 SGHTS, CDR2 YDEGEE.

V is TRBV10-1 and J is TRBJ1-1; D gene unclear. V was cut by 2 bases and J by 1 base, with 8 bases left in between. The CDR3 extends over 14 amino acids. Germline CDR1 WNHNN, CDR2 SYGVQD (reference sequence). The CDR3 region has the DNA TGCGCCAGCAGTGAGGGGTGGCCGAACACTGAAGCTTTCTTT. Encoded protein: CASSEGWPNTEAFF.

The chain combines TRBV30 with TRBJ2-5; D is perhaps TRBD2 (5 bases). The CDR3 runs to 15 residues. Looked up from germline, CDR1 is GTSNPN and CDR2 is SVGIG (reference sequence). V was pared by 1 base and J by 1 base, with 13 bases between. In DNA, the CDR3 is TGTGCCTGGAGTGCAGAAGGACTGATCCAAGAGACCCAGTACTTC. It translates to CAWSAEGLIQETQYF.

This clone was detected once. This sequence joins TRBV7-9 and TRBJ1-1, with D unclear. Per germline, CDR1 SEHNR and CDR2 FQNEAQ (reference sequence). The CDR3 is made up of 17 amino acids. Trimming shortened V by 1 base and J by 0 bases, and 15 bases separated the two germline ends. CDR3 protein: CASSLEQISTMNTEAFF. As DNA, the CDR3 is TGTGCCAGCAGCTTAGAGCAGATAAGCACCATGAACACTGAAGCTTTCTTT. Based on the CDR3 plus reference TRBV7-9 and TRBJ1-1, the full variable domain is DTGVSQNPRHKITKRGQNVTFRCDPISEHNRLYWYRQTLGQGPEFLTYFQNEAQLEKSRLLSDRFSAERPKGSFSTLEIQRTEQGDSAMYLCASSLEQISTMNTEAFFGQGTRLTVV.

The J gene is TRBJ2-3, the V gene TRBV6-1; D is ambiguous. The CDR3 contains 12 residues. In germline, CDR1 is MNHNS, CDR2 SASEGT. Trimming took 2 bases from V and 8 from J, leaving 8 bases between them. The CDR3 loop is CASSETEVTQYF. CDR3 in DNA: TGTGCCAGCAGTGAAACCGAGGTTACGCAGTATTTT.

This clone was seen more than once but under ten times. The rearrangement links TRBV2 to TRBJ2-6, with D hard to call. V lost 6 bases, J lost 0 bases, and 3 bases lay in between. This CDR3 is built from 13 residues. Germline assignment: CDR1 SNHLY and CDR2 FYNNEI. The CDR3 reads CASSSSGANVLTF. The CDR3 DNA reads TGTGCCAGCAGCAGCTCTGGGGCCAACGTCCTGACTTTC.

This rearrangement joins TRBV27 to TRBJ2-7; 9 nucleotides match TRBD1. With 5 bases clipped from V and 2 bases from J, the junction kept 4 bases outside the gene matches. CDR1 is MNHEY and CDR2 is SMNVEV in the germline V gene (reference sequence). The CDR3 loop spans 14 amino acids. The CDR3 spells CASSGGQGPYEQYF. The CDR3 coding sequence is TGTGCCAGCAGTGGGGGACAGGGCCCCTACGAGCAGTACTTC.

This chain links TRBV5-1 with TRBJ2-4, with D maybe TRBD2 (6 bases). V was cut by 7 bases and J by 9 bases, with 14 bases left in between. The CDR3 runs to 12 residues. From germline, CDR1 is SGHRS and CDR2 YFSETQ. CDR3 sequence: CASHSGWGIQYF. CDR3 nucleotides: TGCGCCAGCCACAGCGGGTGGGGCATTCAGTACTTC.

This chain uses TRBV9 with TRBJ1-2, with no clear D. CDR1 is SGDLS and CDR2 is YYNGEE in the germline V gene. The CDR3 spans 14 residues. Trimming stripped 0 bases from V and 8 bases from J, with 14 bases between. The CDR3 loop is CASSVDNAGGGYTF. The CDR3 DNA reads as TGTGCCAGCAGCGTAGACAACGCAGGCGGGGGCTACACCTTC.

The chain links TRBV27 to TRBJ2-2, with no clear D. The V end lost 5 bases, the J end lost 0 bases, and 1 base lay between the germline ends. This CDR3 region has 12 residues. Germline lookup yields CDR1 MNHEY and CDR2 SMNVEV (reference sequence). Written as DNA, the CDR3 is TGTGCCAGCAGTGCGAACACCGGGGAGCTGTTTTTT. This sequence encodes CASSANTGELFF.

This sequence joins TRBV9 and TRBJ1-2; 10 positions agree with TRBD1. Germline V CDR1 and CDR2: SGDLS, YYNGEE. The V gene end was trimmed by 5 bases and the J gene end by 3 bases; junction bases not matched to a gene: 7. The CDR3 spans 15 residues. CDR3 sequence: CASRLGQGVDYGYTF. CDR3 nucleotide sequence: TGTGCCAGCAGGCTCGGACAGGGGGTAGACTATGGCTACACCTTC.

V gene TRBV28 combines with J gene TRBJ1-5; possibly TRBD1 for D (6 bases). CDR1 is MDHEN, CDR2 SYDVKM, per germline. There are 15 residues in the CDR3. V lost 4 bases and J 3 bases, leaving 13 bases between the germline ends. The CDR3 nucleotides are TGTGCCAGCAGTTCCTCGGACAGTTTCAATCAGCCCCAGCATTTT. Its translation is CASSSSDSFNQPQHF.

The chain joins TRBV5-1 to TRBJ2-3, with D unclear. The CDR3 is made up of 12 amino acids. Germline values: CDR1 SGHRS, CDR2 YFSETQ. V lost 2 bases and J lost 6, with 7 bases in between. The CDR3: CASSFPEDTQYF. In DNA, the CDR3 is TGCGCCAGCAGCTTCCCTGAGGATACGCAGTATTTT.

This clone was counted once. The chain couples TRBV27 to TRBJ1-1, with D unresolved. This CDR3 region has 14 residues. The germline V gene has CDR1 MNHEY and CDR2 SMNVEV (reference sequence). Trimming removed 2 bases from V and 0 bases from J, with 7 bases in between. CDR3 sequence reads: CASSLGGMNTEAFF. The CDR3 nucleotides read TGTGCCAGCAGTTTAGGCGGGATGAACACTGAAGCTTTCTTT.

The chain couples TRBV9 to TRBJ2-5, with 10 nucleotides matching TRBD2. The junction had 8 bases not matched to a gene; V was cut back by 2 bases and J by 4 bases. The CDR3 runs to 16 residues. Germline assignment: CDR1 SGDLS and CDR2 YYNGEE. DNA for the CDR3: TGTGCCAGCAGCGTGACAAGCGGGGGGGCTGGAGAGACCCAGTACTTC. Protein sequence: CASSVTSGGAGETQYF.

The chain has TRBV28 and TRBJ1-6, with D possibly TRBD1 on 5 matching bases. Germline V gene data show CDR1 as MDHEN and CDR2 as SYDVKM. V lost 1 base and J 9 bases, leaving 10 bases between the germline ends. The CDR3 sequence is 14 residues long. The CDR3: CASSLFLRGSPLHF. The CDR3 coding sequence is TGTGCCAGCAGTTTATTCCTAAGGGGTTCACCCCTCCACTTT.

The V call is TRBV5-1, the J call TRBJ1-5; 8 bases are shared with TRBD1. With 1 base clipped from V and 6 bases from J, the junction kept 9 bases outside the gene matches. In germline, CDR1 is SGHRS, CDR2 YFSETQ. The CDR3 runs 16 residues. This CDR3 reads CASSLTPGQVRQPQHF. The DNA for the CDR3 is TGCGCCAGCAGCTTGACTCCGGGACAGGTCCGTCAGCCCCAGCATTTT.

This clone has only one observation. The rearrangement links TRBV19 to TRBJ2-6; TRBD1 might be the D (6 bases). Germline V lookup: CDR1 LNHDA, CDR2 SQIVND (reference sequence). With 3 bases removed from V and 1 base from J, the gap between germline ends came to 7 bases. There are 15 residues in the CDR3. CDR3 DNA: TGTGCCAGTAGTATCGGACAGTCTGGGGCCAACGTCCTGACTTTC. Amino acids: CASSIGQSGANVLTF.

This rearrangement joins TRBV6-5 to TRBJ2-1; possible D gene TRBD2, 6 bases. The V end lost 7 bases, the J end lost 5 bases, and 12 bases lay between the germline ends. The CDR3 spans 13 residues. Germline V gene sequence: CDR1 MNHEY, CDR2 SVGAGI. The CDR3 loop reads CASTSPGDNEQFF. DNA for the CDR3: TGTGCCAGCACCTCCCCGGGGGACAATGAGCAGTTCTTC.